This TCR beta chain was documented in a study of blood T cell repertoires in COVID-19 (dated by TCRdb to 2019 to 2021). Looking at the study overall: The collaborator samples originated in the United States, Italy and Spain and spanned the acute and convalescent phases of COVID-19. Subjects who had been exposed to COVID-19, were actively infected with it, or had recovered from it provided the deeply sampled blood TCRbeta repertoires that made up the dataset. Samples were obtained from the ongoing ImmuneRACE study (first 160 participants) and from over 1,000 subjects provided by 6 global collaborators. Where available, HLA class I and class II types were obtained from metadata supplied by the sample provider rather than from assay-based typing. A freely available public database, intended as a resource for researchers studying the immune response to SARS-CoV-2, is where the repertoires were released. A de-identified subject ID, COVID-19 status, age in years and sex were almost always included in the sample metadata. The material from the prospective study consisted of cDNA or gDNA derived from T cells, B-cell-depleted T cells, or PBMCs.

The collaborating institutions used their own protocols to collect whole blood in K2EDTA tubes. For TCRbeta analysis, collaborator samples were shipped as frozen whole blood, as isolated PBMCs, or as DNA extracted from either sample type. To note about this clone: No antigen is known for it. No base-level quality is on record; no much larger clone is a single base apart.

Overall results and qualifications from the work: The amount of clinical and demographic metadata varied by source and participant and was provided uncurated.

TCRbeta CDR3 regions were amplified from genomic DNA by means of the immunoSEQ Assay, a bias-controlled multiplex PCR. In the source study's methods: Within the assay, amplification of reference gene primers was used to estimate how many nucleated cells each sample contained. Sequence reads were collapsed and filtered to measure the absolute abundance of every unique TCRbeta CDR3 rearrangement. For each sample, productive Simpson clonality was calculated by taking the square root of Simpson's diversity index across productive rearrangements. Held by TCRdb, this immuneACCESS table contains in-frame sequences only and omits some clones. Under half of the omission traces to an unresolved V gene where checked; the cause of the rest is unknown. D and trimming come from the DNA, and the V and J calls and clone size come from that table. A total of 65,000 to 100,000 clones appear in this sample, approximately 86% of them only once. The ten largest clones represent 4.8% of the sample.

This receptor was taken from a woman older than 75 with acute or convalescent COVID-19. Sequenced: peripheral blood.

The CDR3 reads CASSSAPYEQYF. Read as DNA, the sequence is TGTGCCAGCAGTTCTGCGCCCTACGAGCAGTACTTC. The chain couples TRBV2 to TRBJ2-7; no confident D gene assignment can be made. The CDR3 starts with the cysteine, ends with the phenylalanine, and has 12 residues. The DNA shown is the 36-base CDR3, in frame from base 1. CDR1 SNHLY and CDR2 FYNNEI are derived from the germline V gene. V loses 5 bases of germline sequence and J loses 2 bases, and the interval between the two ends is 7 bases.